This T cell receptor (beta chain) stems from a study of graft-versus-host responses after intestinal transplantation. Using immunoSEQ multiplex PCR, the repertoire was profiled, and TCRdb retains in-frame clones only, with some absent. The sample shows approximately 15,000 clones, around 87% of them seen only once. J gave up 5 bases and V 5 bases, and 6 bases lay outside the gene matches. Germline V CDR1 and CDR2: SGHKS, YYEKEE (reference sequence). The CDR3 has 14 amino acids. Sequenced here: bone marrow, sampled less than 130 days after intestinal transplantation. The V gene is TRBV5-5, the J gene TRBJ1-5; 8 bases fit TRBD1. The TCR originated in a human patient who received an intestinal transplant, so some T cells may come from the graft donor. The CDR3 DNA is TGTGCCAGCAGTTCCGGACAGGGTGATCAGCCCCAGCATTTT. The encoded protein is CASSSGQGDQPQHF.